These 6 T cell receptor beta chains were sequenced from one sample in a study of blood T cell repertoires in COVID-19. Here immunoSEQ multiplex PCR was the method, and the copy in TCRdb shows in-frame clones only, minus some. The sample lists 25,000 to 35,000 clones, about 90% occurring once. The sample taken for sequencing was peripheral blood. The receptors were gathered from a human donor with active COVID-19. The donor label of this sample is uncertain.

The chain has TRBV3-1 (or the pseudogene TRBV3-2) and TRBJ2-5, with 8 bases aligning to TRBD2. The length of the CDR3 is 17 residues. The germline gives CDR1 LGHDT, CDR2 YNNKEL (reference sequence). With 4 bases clipped from V and 1 base from J, the junction kept 11 bases outside the gene matches. CDR3 nucleotides: TGTGCCAGCAGCCCCAGTACCGGGACTAGGATCCAAGAGACCCAGTACTTC. The encoded protein is CASSPSTGTRIQETQYF.

V and J are TRBV19 and TRBJ1-2; TRBD1 might be the D (5 bases). Germline CDR1 and CDR2: LNHDA and SQIVND (reference sequence). V gave up 6 bases and J gave up 8 bases, with 10 bases separating them. The CDR3 has 11 amino acids. This CDR3 is CASSIQAGYTF. Written as DNA, the CDR3 is TGTGCCAGTAGCATACAGGCAGGCTACACCTTC.

The gene calls are TRBV30 and TRBJ2-5; 12 nucleotides agree with TRBD2. In germline, CDR1 is GTSNPN, CDR2 SVGIG (reference sequence). This CDR3 is 16 amino acids long. The V gene end was trimmed by 1 base and the J gene end by 5 bases; junction bases not matched to a gene: 8. The CDR3 bases are TGTGCCTGGAGTGAGATTGGACTAGCGGGGCTGGAGACCCAGTACTTC. Translation: CAWSEIGLAGLETQYF.

The rearrangement joins TRBV18 to TRBJ1-5; TRBD1 is a possible D gene (6 bases). Germline V lookup: CDR1 KGHSH, CDR2 LQKENI. V was clipped by 2 bases and J by 7 bases, with 18 bases between them. The CDR3 covers 16 residues. The CDR3: CASSPNNQQGKQPQHF. The DNA of the CDR3 is TGTGCCAGCTCACCAAATAACCAACAGGGAAAACAGCCCCAGCATTTT.

The genes are TRBV27 and TRBJ2-3, with a possible D match to TRBD1 (6 bases). Germline assignment: CDR1 MNHEY and CDR2 SMNVEV (reference sequence). V shed 8 bases and J shed 0 bases, with 12 bases lying between them. The CDR3 loop spans 14 amino acids. The CDR3 DNA follows: TGTGCCAGCGCCGGGACACATAGCACAGATACGCAGTATTTT. Translated: CASAGTHSTDTQYF.

This clone occurred once. The rearrangement joins TRBV5-8 to TRBJ1-1; TRBD1 matches 11 bases. This CDR3 contains 14 residues. With 4 bases clipped from V and 5 bases from J, the junction kept 4 bases outside the gene matches. Germline loops: CDR1 SGHTS, CDR2 YDEGEE. Here the CDR3 reads CASSGGQGVTEAFF. The CDR3, as DNA: TGTGCCAGCAGCGGGGGACAGGGGGTAACTGAAGCTTTCTTT.